These T cell receptor beta chains were read from a single sample in a study of cytomegalovirus exposure and HLA in healthy donors. Data came from immunoSEQ multiplex PCR; TCRdb stores just in-frame clones and leaves some out. The data show 87,000 or so clones, with 6% to 9% seen just once and about 2% held by the top ten. Input material: PBMCs. The receptors come from a man in his forties or fifties in good health and CMV-seronegative. Both conserved end residues are part of each CDR3. D genes are given only for firm matches. Clone size is stated in some rows and not others, as once, few, many or a class when expanded.

TRBD2	TRBV4-2	TRBJ2-7	few	CASSHGRRTSGNHYEQYF	TGTGCCAGCAGCCATGGTCGGAGGACTAGCGGGAACCACTACGAGCAGTACTTC
TRBD1	TRBV19	TRBJ1-6	few	CASSTNTGTGDSPLHF	TGTGCCAGTAGTACGAATACCGGGACAGGGGATTCACCCCTCCACTTT
TRBD2	TRBV7-9	TRBJ2-7	-	CASSLGVAGYEQYF	TGTGCCAGCAGCTTAGGGGTAGCGGGGTACGAGCAGTACTTC
-	TRBV14	TRBJ1-1	few	CASSQELPRVGTEAFF	TGTGCCAGCAGCCAAGAGTTACCCAGGGTGGGCACTGAAGCTTTCTTT
-	TRBV30	TRBJ2-3	few	CAWSPWMGASTDTQYF	TGTGCCTGGAGTCCATGGATGGGCGCTTCCACAGATACGCAGTATTTT
-	TRBV11-2	TRBJ1-6	few	CASSSSRRGGYNSPLHF	TGTGCCAGCAGCTCATCCCGCAGAGGGGGCTATAATTCACCCCTCCACTTT
-	TRBV7-3	TRBJ1-1	few	CASSLLGLGQTSEAFF	TGTGCCAGCAGCTTATTGGGGCTCGGACAGACCTCTGAAGCTTTCTTT
-	TRBV19	TRBJ1-4	few	CASSMLQTPNEKLFF	TGTGCCAGTAGTATGTTACAGACCCCTAATGAAAAACTGTTTTTT
-	TRBV5-1	TRBJ2-3	-	CASSLVQVGTADTQYF	TGCGCCAGCAGCTTGGTCCAGGTTGGAACGGCGGATACGCAGTATTTT
-	TRBV28	TRBJ2-2	-	CASSPSGRGNTGELFF	TGTGCCAGCAGCCCTTCGGGTAGGGGTAACACCGGGGAGCTGTTTTTT
TRBD1	TRBV11-2	TRBJ2-2	-	CASSPTGGAGTGELFF	TGTGCCAGCAGCCCCACAGGGGGCGCGGGCACCGGGGAGCTGTTTTTT
-	TRBV10-2	TRBJ1-4	-	CASSDSRREEKLFF	TGCGCCAGCAGTGATAGCCGGCGGGAGGAAAAACTGTTTTTT
TRBD1	TRBV29-1	TRBJ2-2	few	CSVDRGATGELFF	TGCAGCGTGGACAGGGGGGCCACCGGGGAGCTGTTTTTT
-	TRBV29-1	TRBJ1-2	few	CSATQGDGYTF	TGCAGCGCAACACAGGGCGATGGCTACACCTTC
TRBD2	TRBV18	TRBJ2-1	few	CASSPSSPGLAAMYNEQFF	TGTGCCAGCTCACCGAGCAGTCCGGGACTAGCGGCGATGTACAATGAGCAGTTCTTC
TRBD2	TRBV5-4	TRBJ2-1	few	CASSWKTGTSDGNEQFF	TGTGCCAGCAGCTGGAAGACCGGGACTAGCGATGGGAATGAGCAGTTCTTC
TRBD2	TRBV7-9	TRBJ2-1	few	CASSFKPGLAGTTNNEQFF	TGTGCCAGCAGCTTCAAACCGGGACTAGCGGGAACCACGAACAATGAGCAGTTCTTC
TRBD2	TRBV6-4	TRBJ2-3	-	CASSGGRDTDTQYF	TGTGCCAGCAGTGGCGGGAGAGACACAGATACGCAGTATTTT
TRBD2	TRBV7-9	TRBJ2-7	-	CASSFPSGGKDEQYF	TGTGCCAGCAGCTTCCCTTCGGGGGGTAAGGACGAGCAGTACTTC
TRBD1	TRBV10-3	TRBJ2-2	-	CAIKGQGEFSGGELFF	TGTGCCATCAAAGGACAGGGGGAGTTTTCGGGCGGGGAGCTGTTTTTT
TRBD2	TRBV5-4	TRBJ2-5	medium-sized	CASSDSGGAETQYF	TGTGCCAGCAGCGATAGCGGGGGGGCAGAGACCCAGTACTTC